What follows are 16 T cell receptor beta chains derived from one specimen sequenced in a study of regulatory T cells in long-lasting Graves disease. The time point is: newly diagnosed GD, antithyroid drugs for less than 3 months. Extracted PBMC RNA gave rise to the TCR library. Arm-PCR of CDR3 regions and iRepertoire HTBI primers were used to build TCR beta libraries. MiXCR, applied by TCRdb to the multiplex PCR reads, yields one record per CDR3 protein. The sample holds about 530,000 distinct CDR3 sequences; about 16% are singletons and the top ten take just under 25%. This sample also belongs to another study, concerning T cells in Graves' hyperthyroidism and ophthalmopathy.

The input for sequencing was peripheral blood mononuclear cells (PBMCs), taken at new diagnosis, from a patient treated with antithyroid drugs. These TCRs come from a woman aged 35 to 59 with Graves disease.

This clonotype occurred many times. CDR3: CASIRGGHFTDTQYF. In DNA form, the CDR3 reads TGTGCCAGCATCCGCGGGGGGCACTTCACAGATACGCAGTATTTT. This rearrangement joins TRBV6-1 to TRBJ2-3, with 8 bases aligning to TRBD2. V lost 7 bases and J lost 2; bases outside the gene matches: 8. The length of the CDR3 is 15 residues. Germline V gene data show CDR1 as MNHNS and CDR2 as SASEGT.

This clonotype came up many times. The J gene is TRBJ1-5, the V gene TRBV5-1; no firm D call. The V end lost 4 bases, the J end lost 6 bases, and 11 bases lay between the germline ends. CDR1 SGHRS and CDR2 YFSETQ come from the germline V gene. This CDR3 has 13 amino acids. CDR3 sequence (DNA): TGCGCCAGCAGCACGGAACGAGGTCAGCCCCAGCATTTT. Translation gives CASSTERGQPQHF.

V and J are TRBV6-2 or TRBV6-3 and TRBJ1-1; D is undetermined. Germline values: CDR1 MNHEY, CDR2 SVGEGT. V was trimmed by 4 bases and J by 3 bases, leaving 6 bases between them. The CDR3 totals 12 residues. This chain's CDR3 is CASSFIDTEAFF. The CDR3 coding sequence is TGTGCCAGCAGTTTTATCGACACTGAAGCTTTCTTT.

As concerns this clonotype: A read error may explain this, as a much larger clone is one base away. The CDR3 does not end in the conserved phenylalanine or tryptophan, so this is likely a read error. The chain recombines TRBV11-2 with TRBJ2-1; no reliable D call. Germline V gives CDR1 SGHAT, CDR2 FQNNGV. V was cut by 3 bases and J by 5 bases, with 8 bases left in between. The CDR3 sequence is 13 residues long. The CDR3 sequence: CASSFRLNNEQFL. The CDR3 coding sequence is TGTGCCAGCAGCTTCAGACTGAACAATGAGCAGTTCCTC.

At least ten counts were recorded for this clonotype. The V gene is TRBV5-1, the J gene TRBJ1-5; tentative D call: TRBD1 (5 bases). Trimming stripped 0 bases from V and 5 bases from J, with 12 bases between. This CDR3 region has 15 residues. Germline V gene lookup returns CDR1 SGHRS and CDR2 YFSETQ. CDR3 sequence (DNA): TGCGCCAGCAGCTTGGACCCCGGGGGGGATCAGCCCCAGCATTTT. Its protein is CASSLDPGGDQPQHF. The full variable domain, completed using reference TRBV5-1 and TRBJ1-5, is KAGVTQTPRYLIKTRGQQVTLSCSPISGHRSVSWYQQTPGQGLQFLFEYFSETQRNKGNFPGRFSGRQFSNSRSEMNVSTLELGDSALYLCASSLDPGGDQPQHFGDGTRLSIL.

This CDR3 reads CASSHADRVREQYF. The CDR3 region has the DNA TGTGCCAGCAGCCACGCGGACAGGGTGAGAGAGCAGTACTTC. V is TRBV14 and J is TRBJ2-7; 8 positions agree with TRBD1. V lost 3 bases to trimming and J lost 7 bases; unmatched junction nucleotides: 8. Per germline, CDR1 SGHDN and CDR2 FVKESK. The CDR3 runs 14 residues.

CDR3 sequence reads: CASSYGVAEAFF. The CDR3 DNA follows: TGTGCCAGCAGTTATGGGGTCGCTGAAGCTTTCTTT. The chain joins TRBV12-3 or TRBV12-4 to TRBJ1-1; D remains unclear. V was trimmed by 4 bases and J by 6 bases, leaving 9 bases between them. CDR3 length: 12 residues.

Points on this clonotype: This probably arose from a read error, given a far larger clone one base away. The J gene is TRBJ2-7, the V gene TRBV7-9; 8 nucleotides align to TRBD1. Germline V gene lookup returns CDR1 SEHNR and CDR2 FQNEAQ (reference sequence). V was pared by 1 base and J by 7 bases, with 9 bases of the junction left unmatched. The CDR3 sequence is 15 residues long. The CDR3 DNA reads TGTGCCAGCAGCTTAGGGACAGGGCCATACAATGAGCAGTACTTC. It translates to CASSLGTGPYNEQYF.

The sample holds many counts of this clonotype. The chain links TRBV30 to TRBJ1-6; D unresolved. V was cut by 0 bases and J by 8 bases, with 14 bases left in between. CDR1 is GTSNPN and CDR2 is SVGIG in the germline V gene (reference sequence). The CDR3 sequence is 15 residues long. This CDR3 reads CAWSVTDPTHSPLHF. In DNA form, the CDR3 reads TGTGCCTGGAGTGTCACGGACCCGACCCATTCACCCCTCCACTTT.

This clonotype was detected only a few times. The V and J genes are TRBV28 and TRBJ1-5; D is possibly TRBD1 (5 bases). There are 16 residues in the CDR3. Germline loops: CDR1 MDHEN, CDR2 SYDVKM. Between the trimmed V and J ends, which lost 1 base and 6 bases, there was a span of 16 bases. For the CDR3, the DNA is TGTGCCAGCAGTTTATCAGGGTTCCCCACAGGTCAGCCCCAGCATTTT. Its translation: CASSLSGFPTGQPQHF.

This clonotype was recorded many times. CDR3 sequence: CASSSQEGAVNTEAFF. The CDR3 DNA follows: TGTGCCAGCAGTTCCCAAGAGGGGGCTGTGAACACTGAAGCTTTCTTT. The rearrangement uses TRBV2 and TRBJ1-1; 7 nucleotides agree with TRBD1. V was pared by 5 bases and J by 0 bases, with 9 bases of the junction left unmatched. Germline V CDR1 and CDR2: SNHLY, FYNNEI. CDR3 length: 16 residues.

This clonotype was seen repeatedly, ten times or more. The chain has TRBV6-1 and TRBJ1-2; D is ambiguous. CDR3 length: 12 residues. V shed 6 bases and J shed 2 bases, with 7 bases lying between them. Germline values: CDR1 MNHNS, CDR2 SASEGT. CDR3 residues: CASRAGNYGYTF. CDR3 in DNA: TGTGCCAGCAGGGCCGGGAACTATGGCTACACCTTC.

This clonotype was seen a few times. The rearrangement joins TRBV5-1 to TRBJ2-1, with 7 bases matching TRBD1. Trimming removed 1 base from V and 0 bases from J; junction bases left unmatched: 4. From germline, CDR1 is SGHRS and CDR2 YFSETQ. CDR3 length: 16 amino acids. CDR3 nucleotide sequence: TGCGCCAGCAGCTTGCAGGGGGTCCCCTCCTACAATGAGCAGTTCTTC. Protein sequence: CASSLQGVPSYNEQFF. Based on the CDR3 plus reference TRBV5-1 and TRBJ2-1, the full variable domain is KAGVTQTPRYLIKTRGQQVTLSCSPISGHRSVSWYQQTPGQGLQFLFEYFSETQRNKGNFPGRFSGRQFSNSRSEMNVSTLELGDSALYLCASSLQGVPSYNEQFFGPGTRLTVL.

The chain has TRBV2 and TRBJ2-5, with 11 bases fitting TRBD2. The CDR3 is 15 amino acids. Trimming cost V 6 bases and J 1 base; bases outside gene matches: 4. Per germline, CDR1 SNHLY and CDR2 FYNNEI. CDR3 in amino acids: CASRRGLAVQETQYF. The CDR3 region has the DNA TGTGCCAGCAGGAGGGGACTAGCGGTCCAAGAGACCCAGTACTTC.

This clonotype was observed many times. This chain uses TRBV11-3 with TRBJ1-2; 7 bases are a match to TRBD1. Germline trimming cut 5 bases from V and 6 bases from J; bases unmatched to any gene: 3. The CDR3 is 12 amino acids. Germline CDR1 reads SGHNT; CDR2 reads YENEEA. Here the CDR3 DNA reads TGTGCCAGCAGCACACAGGGGAATGGCTACACCTTC. Encoded protein: CASSTQGNGYTF.

This clonotype has just a few counts. This sequence joins TRBV12-3 or TRBV12-4 and TRBJ1-5; possible D gene TRBD1, 6 bases. There are 15 residues in the CDR3. Trimming shortened V by 4 bases and J by 9 bases, and 19 bases separated the two germline ends. The CDR3 nucleotides read TGTGCCAGCAGTTACTCCGGGACACCCGGCGGGCCCCAGCATTTT. It is translated as CASSYSGTPGGPQHF.